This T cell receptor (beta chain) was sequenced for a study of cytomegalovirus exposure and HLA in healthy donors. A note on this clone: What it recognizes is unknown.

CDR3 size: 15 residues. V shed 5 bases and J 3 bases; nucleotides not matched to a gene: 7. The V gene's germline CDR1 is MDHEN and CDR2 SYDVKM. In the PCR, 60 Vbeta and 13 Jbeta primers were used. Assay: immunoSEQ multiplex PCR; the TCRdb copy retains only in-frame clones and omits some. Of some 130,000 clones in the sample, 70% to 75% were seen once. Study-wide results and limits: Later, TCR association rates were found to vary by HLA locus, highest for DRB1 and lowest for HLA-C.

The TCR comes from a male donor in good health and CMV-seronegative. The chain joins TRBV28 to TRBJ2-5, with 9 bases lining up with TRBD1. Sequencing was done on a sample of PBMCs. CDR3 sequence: CASSIYRGREETQYF. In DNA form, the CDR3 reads TGTGCCAGCAGTATTTACAGGGGGCGCGAAGAGACCCAGTACTTC.